The rows below give T cell receptor beta chains drawn from one sample of a study of blood T cell repertoires in COVID-19. Assay: immunoSEQ multiplex PCR; the TCRdb copy retains only in-frame clones and omits some. The table has 220,000 or so clones, about four fifths seen once. The sample taken for sequencing was peripheral blood. These receptor sequences come from an elderly woman with acute or convalescent COVID-19. Both conserved end residues are part of each CDR3. D genes are given only for firm matches. Only part of the rows carry a size: once, few, many, or a class if the clone is expanded.

CDR3: CASSPQNQETQYF
DNA: TGTGCCAGCAGCCCACAGAACCAAGAGACCCAGTACTTC
J: TRBJ2-5
D: -
size: -
V: TRBV5-4

CDR3: CASSLKTSAEAFF
DNA: TGTGCCAGCAGCCTTAAAACGAGCGCTGAAGCTTTCTTT
J: TRBJ1-1
D: -
size: -
V: TRBV7-9

CDR3: CASSSPAGGKFSPYEQYF
DNA: TGTGCCAGCAGTTCCCCGGCAGGGGGCAAATTCAGCCCCTACGAGCAGTACTTC
J: TRBJ2-7
D: TRBD1
size: -
V: TRBV28

CDR3: CASSPDRDNNQPQHF
DNA: TGTGCCAGCAGTCCGGACAGGGATAACAATCAGCCCCAGCATTTT
J: TRBJ1-5
D: TRBD1
size: -
V: TRBV7-3

CDR3: CASSEVGTNRILSHYGYTF
DNA: TGTGCCAGCAGTGAGGTGGGCACAAACCGAATTTTGTCCCACTATGGCTACACCTTC
J: TRBJ1-2
D: -
size: once
V: TRBV6-1

CDR3: CASSPLWGGDTQYF
DNA: TGTGCCAGCAGCCCACTTTGGGGGGGAGATACGCAGTATTTT
J: TRBJ2-3
D: TRBD2
size: once
V: TRBV9

CDR3: CASSLLQGAFGYTF
DNA: TGTGCCAGCAGTTTGTTACAGGGGGCGTTTGGCTACACCTTC
J: TRBJ1-2
D: TRBD1
size: few
V: TRBV28

CDR3: CASSRPGGYGYTF
DNA: TGTGCCAGCAGTAGACCAGGGGGCTATGGCTACACCTTC
J: TRBJ1-2
D: TRBD1
size: -
V: TRBV6-5

CDR3: CASSPVEARGGYGYTF
DNA: TGTGCCAGCAGCCCCGTAGAGGCTCGGGGTGGATATGGCTACACCTTC
J: TRBJ1-2
D: -
size: -
V: TRBV5-4

CDR3: CASSVAPGAHFMLGEQYF
DNA: TGTGCCAGCAGCGTAGCTCCAGGGGCCCACTTCATGTTGGGCGAGCAGTACTTC
J: TRBJ2-7
D: -
size: -
V: TRBV9

CDR3: CATIRGRANTGELFF
DNA: TGTGCCACCATCCGCGGGAGGGCGAACACCGGGGAGCTGTTTTTT
J: TRBJ2-2
D: TRBD2
size: -
V: TRBV28

CDR3: CAISGGGAEDTQYF
DNA: TGTGCCATCTCTGGCGGGGGGGCCGAAGATACGCAGTATTTT
J: TRBJ2-3
D: TRBD2
size: -
V: TRBV10-3

CDR3: CASSARRDGFGEAFF
DNA: TGTGCCAGTAGCGCGCGGCGGGACGGATTCGGTGAAGCTTTCTTT
J: TRBJ1-1
D: -
size: -
V: TRBV19

CDR3: CASSLGPPSGGQETQYF
DNA: TGTGCCAGCAGCTTAGGCCCCCCCAGCGGGGGGCAAGAGACCCAGTACTTC
J: TRBJ2-5
D: TRBD2
size: once
V: TRBV7-2

CDR3: CASGKDRGPLNTEAFF
DNA: TGTGCCAGCGGAAAGGACAGGGGGCCATTGAACACTGAAGCTTTCTTT
J: TRBJ1-1
D: TRBD1
size: -
V: TRBV11-2

CDR3: CASSPAGGYEQYF
DNA: TGTGCCAGCTCACCAGCGGGGGGGTACGAGCAGTACTTC
J: TRBJ2-7
D: TRBD2
size: -
V: TRBV18

CDR3: CASKRTGLRQPQHF
DNA: TGTGCCAGCAAAAGGACAGGCCTTCGTCAGCCCCAGCATTTT
J: TRBJ1-5
D: TRBD1
size: once
V: TRBV28

CDR3: CASTRQGLPYEQYF
DNA: TGTGCCAGCACCCGACAGGGTCTCCCCTACGAGCAGTACTTC
J: TRBJ2-7
D: TRBD1
size: -
V: TRBV28

CDR3: CATTTGEVQPQHF
DNA: TGTGCCACCACGACAGGGGAGGTTCAGCCCCAGCATTTT
J: TRBJ1-5
D: TRBD1
size: -
V: TRBV15

CDR3: CAISHDRGRLGNTIYF
DNA: TGTGCCATCAGCCACGACAGGGGGCGTCTTGGAAACACCATATATTTT
J: TRBJ1-3
D: TRBD1
size: -
V: TRBV10-3

CDR3: CASRTGVNTGELFF
DNA: TGTGCCAGCAGAACCGGGGTAAACACCGGGGAGCTGTTTTTT
J: TRBJ2-2
D: -
size: -
V: TRBV7-3

CDR3: CASRTFLNTEAFF
DNA: TGTGCCAGCCGGACATTCTTGAACACTGAAGCTTTCTTT
J: TRBJ1-1
D: -
size: -
V: TRBV6-5

CDR3: CASSLQGTAGYTF
DNA: TGTGCCAGCAGCCTACAGGGTACTGCTGGCTACACCTTC
J: TRBJ1-2
D: -
size: -
V: TRBV11-2

CDR3: CASSQLTPGLAGDLGTDTQYF
DNA: TGCGCCAGCAGCCAGCTAACCCCGGGACTAGCGGGGGACCTAGGGACAGATACGCAGTATTTT
J: TRBJ2-3
D: TRBD2
size: few
V: TRBV4-1

CDR3: CASSRGTGSSPLHF
DNA: TGTGCCAGCAGTCGTGGGACAGGGAGTTCACCCCTCCACTTT
J: TRBJ1-6
D: TRBD1
size: -
V: TRBV3-1/TRBV3-2

CDR3: CASAPYQRLYSYEQYF
DNA: TGCGCCAGCGCACCTTACCAGCGTCTTTATAGCTACGAGCAGTACTTC
J: TRBJ2-7
D: -
size: -
V: TRBV10-1

CDR3: CASSPGAVGDTIYF
DNA: TGTGCCAGCTCACCAGGGGCAGTTGGAGACACCATATATTTT
J: TRBJ1-3
D: -
size: -
V: TRBV18

CDR3: CASSSPTGETQYF
DNA: TGTGCCAGCAGCTCCCCGACTGGGGAGACCCAGTACTTC
J: TRBJ2-5
D: -
size: -
V: TRBV7-2

CDR3: CATSPPEGGGPRTDTQYF
DNA: TGTGCCACCAGCCCCCCGGAGGGCGGGGGGCCCCGCACAGATACGCAGTATTTT
J: TRBJ2-3
D: TRBD2
size: once
V: TRBV15

CDR3: CASRLRLSDGYTF
DNA: TGTGCCAGCAGACTGAGGTTATCGGATGGCTACACCTTC
J: TRBJ1-2
D: -
size: few
V: TRBV27

CDR3: CASSENGGVREKLFF
DNA: TGTGCCAGCAGTGAAAATGGAGGGGTTCGGGAAAAACTGTTTTTT
J: TRBJ1-4
D: -
size: -
V: TRBV6-1

CDR3: CASSQGRGWEKLFF
DNA: TGTGCCAGCAGCCAAGGGAGGGGTTGGGAAAAACTGTTTTTT
J: TRBJ1-4
D: -
size: -
V: TRBV3-1/TRBV3-2

CDR3: CASSDTLNYGYTF
DNA: TGCGCCAGCAGCGACACCCTTAACTATGGCTACACCTTC
J: TRBJ1-2
D: -
size: -
V: TRBV5-1

CDR3: CASSLVSGATDTQYF
DNA: TGTGCCAGCAGCTTAGTAAGCGGGGCCACAGATACGCAGTATTTT
J: TRBJ2-3
D: TRBD2
size: once
V: TRBV7-2

CDR3: CASSLVPGDQPQHF
DNA: TGTGCCAGCAGCTTAGTTCCCGGGGATCAGCCCCAGCATTTT
J: TRBJ1-5
D: -
size: few
V: TRBV7-2

CDR3: CASSSHKYGTAALGNEQFF
DNA: TGTGCCAGCAGCTCCCACAAATACGGGACTGCCGCCCTGGGCAATGAGCAGTTCTTC
J: TRBJ2-1
D: -
size: -
V: TRBV5-6

CDR3: CASSSRTGAGYGYTF
DNA: TGCGCCAGCAGCTCAAGGACAGGGGCGGGCTATGGCTACACCTTC
J: TRBJ1-2
D: TRBD1
size: -
V: TRBV5-1

CDR3: CASSGPSQGECEGRNIQYF
DNA: TGCGCCAGCAGTGGTCCGAGTCAGGGGGAGTGCGAAGGAAGAAACATTCAGTACTTC
J: TRBJ2-4
D: TRBD1
size: -
V: TRBV10-1

CDR3: CASSLTGDTNEKLFF
DNA: TGTGCCAGTAGTTTAACAGGGGATACTAATGAAAAACTGTTTTTT
J: TRBJ1-4
D: TRBD1
size: -
V: TRBV19

CDR3: CASSEAGDSYKRDGYTF
DNA: TGTGCCAGCAGTGAAGCCGGGGACAGCTACAAGAGGGATGGCTACACCTTC
J: TRBJ1-2
D: TRBD1
size: once
V: TRBV2

CDR3: CASSKVELAGVGTKNIQYF
DNA: TGTGCCAGCAGCAAAGTTGAACTAGCGGGGGTCGGGACTAAAAACATTCAGTACTTC
J: TRBJ2-4
D: -
size: -
V: TRBV21-1

CDR3: CASSLGSARGVETQYF
DNA: TGTGCCAGCAGCTTAGGGTCGGCCAGGGGGGTCGAGACCCAGTACTTC
J: TRBJ2-5
D: -
size: -
V: TRBV7-2

CDR3: CASRDWDRVGEQYF
DNA: TGTGCCAGCAGAGATTGGGACAGGGTGGGCGAGCAGTACTTC
J: TRBJ2-7
D: TRBD1
size: -
V: TRBV28

CDR3: CASSLTSGARETQYF
DNA: TGTGCCAGCAGCTTAACTAGCGGGGCGAGGGAGACCCAGTACTTC
J: TRBJ2-5
D: TRBD2
size: -
V: TRBV7-2

CDR3: CASSPFDNEQFF
DNA: TGTGCCAGCAGCCCTTTTGACAATGAGCAGTTCTTC
J: TRBJ2-1
D: -
size: -
V: TRBV3-1/TRBV3-2

CDR3: CASSLVGSESNYGYTF
DNA: TGTGCCAGCAGCTTAGTTGGCAGCGAATCTAACTATGGCTACACCTTC
J: TRBJ1-2
D: -
size: once
V: TRBV7-2

CDR3: CASSSRQGAEAFF
DNA: TGTGCCAGCAGTTCAAGACAGGGCGCTGAAGCTTTCTTT
J: TRBJ1-1
D: TRBD1
size: -
V: TRBV12-3/TRBV12-4

CDR3: CASSFDLLAGGSNEQFF
DNA: TGCGCCAGCAGCTTTGACCTACTAGCGGGGGGTAGCAATGAGCAGTTCTTC
J: TRBJ2-1
D: TRBD2
size: -
V: TRBV5-1

CDR3: CASSSNKGLLAGLYEQYF
DNA: TGTGCCAGCAGTTCCAATAAGGGTTTACTAGCGGGACTTTACGAGCAGTACTTC
J: TRBJ2-7
D: TRBD2
size: few
V: TRBV6-7

CDR3: CASSIPQGGYTF
DNA: TGTGCCAGTAGTATCCCACAGGGTGGCTACACCTTC
J: TRBJ1-2
D: -
size: -
V: TRBV19